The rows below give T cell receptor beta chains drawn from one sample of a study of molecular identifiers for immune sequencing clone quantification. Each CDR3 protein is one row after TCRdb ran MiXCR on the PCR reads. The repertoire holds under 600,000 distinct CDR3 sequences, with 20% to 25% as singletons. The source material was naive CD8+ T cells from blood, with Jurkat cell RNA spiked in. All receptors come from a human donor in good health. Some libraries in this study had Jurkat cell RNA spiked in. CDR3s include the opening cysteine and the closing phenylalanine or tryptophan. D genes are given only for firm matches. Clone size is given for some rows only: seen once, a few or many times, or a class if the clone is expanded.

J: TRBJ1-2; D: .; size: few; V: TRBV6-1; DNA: TGTGCCAGCAGGGGATTTGGGGCCAGTAACTATGGCTACACCTTC; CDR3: CASRGFGASNYGYTF
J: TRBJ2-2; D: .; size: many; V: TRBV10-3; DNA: TGTGCCATCAGTGAGTCTTCAAACACCGGGGAGCTGTTTTTT; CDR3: CAISESSNTGELFF
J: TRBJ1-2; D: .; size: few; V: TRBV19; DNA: TGTGCCAGTAGTATAAGGAAAACGGACCCTAACTATGGCTACACCTTC; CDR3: CASSIRKTDPNYGYTF
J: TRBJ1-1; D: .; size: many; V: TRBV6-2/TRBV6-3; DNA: TGTGCCAGCAGTTTTGGGCATTCGTACGAAATCAAAGAAGCTTTCTTT; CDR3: CASSFGHSYEIKEAFF
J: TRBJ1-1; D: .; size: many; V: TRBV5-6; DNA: TGTGCCAGCAGCCACAGGGAGGGCCTGATGATCTCTGAAGCTTTCTTT; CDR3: CASSHREGLMISEAFF
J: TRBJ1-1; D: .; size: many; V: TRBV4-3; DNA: TGCGCCAGCAGCCAAGATTCACGGGGGACTGAAGCTTTCTTT; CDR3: CASSQDSRGTEAFF
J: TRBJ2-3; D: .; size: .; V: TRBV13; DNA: TGTACCCACTCGCCAGGGGCTCGCACAGATACGCAGTATTTT; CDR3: CTHSPGARTDTQYF
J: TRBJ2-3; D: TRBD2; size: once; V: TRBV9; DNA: TGTGCCAGCAGCGTGAGTGCGGGGGGGCTCACAGATACGCGGTATTTT; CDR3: CASSVSAGGLTDTRYF
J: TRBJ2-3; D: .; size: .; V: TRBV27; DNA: TGTGCCAGCAGTGGATACACACATACGCAGTATTTT; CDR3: CASSGYTHTQYF
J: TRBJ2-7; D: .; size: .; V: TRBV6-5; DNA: TGTGCCAGCAGTCTGACTACAGGAGACTACGAGCAGTACTTC; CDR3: CASSLTTGDYEQYF
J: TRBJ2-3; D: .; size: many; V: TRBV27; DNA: TGTGCCAGCAGTTTGTCTAGCACAGATACGCAGTATTTT; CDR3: CASSLSSTDTQYF
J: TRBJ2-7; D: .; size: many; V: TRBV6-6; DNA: TGTGCCACCTCGAGTAGGGAGCAGTACTTC; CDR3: CATSSREQYF
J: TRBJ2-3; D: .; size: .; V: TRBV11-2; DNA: TGTGCCGGCAGATACTCGCGCCCAGATACGCAGTATTTT; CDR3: CAGRYSRPDTQYF
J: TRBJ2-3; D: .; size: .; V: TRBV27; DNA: TGTGCCAGCAGTGGGGGACACACAGATACGCAGTATTTT; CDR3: CASSGGHTDTQYF
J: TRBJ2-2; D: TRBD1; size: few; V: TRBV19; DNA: TGTGCCAGTGACCAGGGGGTAACCGGGGAGCTGTTTTTT; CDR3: CASDQGVTGELFF
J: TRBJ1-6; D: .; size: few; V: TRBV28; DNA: TGTGCCAGCAGTTTAGAGGGCGATTCACCCCTCCACTTT; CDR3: CASSLEGDSPLHF
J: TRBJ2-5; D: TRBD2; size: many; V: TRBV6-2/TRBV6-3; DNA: TGTGCCAGCAGTTACGGTCTAGCGGGGGGTGCAGAGACCCAGTACTTC; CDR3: CASSYGLAGGAETQYF
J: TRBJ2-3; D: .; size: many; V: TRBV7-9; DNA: TGTGCCAGCAGCTTATGGGCCATCCCAGGCACAGATACGCAGTATTTT; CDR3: CASSLWAIPGTDTQYF
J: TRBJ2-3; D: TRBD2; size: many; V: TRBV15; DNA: TGTGCCACCAGCAGAGATAGTAGCGGGGGGGCTACAGATACGCAGTATTTT; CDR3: CATSRDSSGGATDTQYF
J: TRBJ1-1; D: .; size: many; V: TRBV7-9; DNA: TGTGCCAGCAGCTTCCAGGAAGCTTTCTTT; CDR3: CASSFQEAFF
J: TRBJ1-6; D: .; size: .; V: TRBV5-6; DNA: TGTGCCAGCAGCTTTGAGACAGGCCTTCAGACCACACCCCTCCACTTT; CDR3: CASSFETGLQTTPLHF
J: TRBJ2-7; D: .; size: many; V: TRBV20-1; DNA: TGCAGTGCTAGATCCGGGACCAGGTCGGACTACGAGCAGTACTTC; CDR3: CSARSGTRSDYEQYF
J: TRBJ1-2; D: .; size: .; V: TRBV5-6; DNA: TGTGCCAGCAGCTCCTGGTTGGCGCTTGGCGGCTACACCTTC; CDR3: CASSSWLALGGYTF
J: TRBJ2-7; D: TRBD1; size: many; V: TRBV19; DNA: TGTGCCAGTAGTATAGGGACAGGCGCCTACGAGCAGTACTTC; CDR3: CASSIGTGAYEQYF
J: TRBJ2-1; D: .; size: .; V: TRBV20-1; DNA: TGCAGTGGACTCGCCATGGGACTTGAGCAGTTCTTC; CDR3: CSGLAMGLEQFF
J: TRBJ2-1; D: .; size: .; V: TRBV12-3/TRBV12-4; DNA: TGTGCCAGCAGTCCGCCGACAGATAGCTCCTACAATGAGCAGTTCTTC; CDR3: CASSPPTDSSYNEQFF
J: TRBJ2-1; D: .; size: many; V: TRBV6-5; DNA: TGTGCCAGCAGTTACGGGCGGGAGCAGTTCTTC; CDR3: CASSYGREQFF
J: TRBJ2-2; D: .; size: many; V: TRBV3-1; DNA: TGTGCCAGCAGCCACCCGTCCCGGGGTCACGGGGAGCTGTTTTTT; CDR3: CASSHPSRGHGELFF
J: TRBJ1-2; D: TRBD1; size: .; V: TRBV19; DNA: TGTGCCAGTAAAGGACAGGGGCCTAACTATGGCTACACCTTC; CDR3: CASKGQGPNYGYTF
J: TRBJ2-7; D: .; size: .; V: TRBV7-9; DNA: TGTGCCAGCAGCTTACTAGATTACTACGAGCAGTACTTC; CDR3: CASSLLDYYEQYF
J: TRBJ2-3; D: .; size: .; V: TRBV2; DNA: TGTGCCAGCAAAGAATCCAGCACAGATACGCAGTATTTT; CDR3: CASKESSTDTQYF
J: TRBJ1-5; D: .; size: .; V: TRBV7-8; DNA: TGTGCCAGCAGCTTATCGGGCAGCAGCCATCCTAGCAATCAGCCCCAGCATTTT; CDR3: CASSLSGSSHPSNQPQHF
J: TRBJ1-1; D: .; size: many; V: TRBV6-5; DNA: TGTGCCAGCAGTTACTCAGCCAGGTGGGACACTGAAGCTTTCTTT; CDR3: CASSYSARWDTEAFF
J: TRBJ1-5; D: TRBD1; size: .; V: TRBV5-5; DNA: TGTGCCAGCAGCTTACTGACGACAGGGTTTCAGCCCCAGCATTTT; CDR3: CASSLLTTGFQPQHF
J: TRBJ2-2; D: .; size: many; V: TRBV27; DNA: TGTGCCAGCAGGAACACCGGGGAGCTGTTTTTT; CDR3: CASRNTGELFF
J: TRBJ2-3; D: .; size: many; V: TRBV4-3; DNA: TGCGCCAGCAGCGGGAGATGGGGAGACACAGATACGCAGTATTTT; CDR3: CASSGRWGDTDTQYF
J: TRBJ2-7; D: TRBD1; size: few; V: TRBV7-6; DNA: TGTGCCAGCAGCCAGACAGGGCTGGAGCAGTACTTC; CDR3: CASSQTGLEQYF
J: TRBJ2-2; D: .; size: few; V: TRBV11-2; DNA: TGTGCCAGCAGCGTCGACAGGGACTTCACCGGGGAGCTGTTTTTT; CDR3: CASSVDRDFTGELFF
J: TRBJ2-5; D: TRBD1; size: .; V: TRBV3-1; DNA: TGTGCCAGCAGCCTAGTCCGGACAGGACAAGAGACCCAGTACTTC; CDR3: CASSLVRTGQETQYF
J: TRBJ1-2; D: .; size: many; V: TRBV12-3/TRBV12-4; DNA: TGTGCCAGCAGTACACAGGGATTTGTCTATGGCTACACCTTC; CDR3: CASSTQGFVYGYTF
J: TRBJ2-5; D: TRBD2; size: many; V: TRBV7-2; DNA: TGTGCCAGCAGCTGGGGACTAGTAGAGACCCAGTACTTC; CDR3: CASSWGLVETQYF
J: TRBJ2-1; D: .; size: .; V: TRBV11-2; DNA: TGTGCCAGCAGCTTATTGGGGGGGCAGCTTGCCTACAATGAGCAGTTCTTC; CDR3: CASSLLGGQLAYNEQFF
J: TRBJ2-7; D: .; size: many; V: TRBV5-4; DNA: TGTGCCAGCAGCTTGGCGGACACACCTCGGCAGTACTTC; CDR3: CASSLADTPRQYF
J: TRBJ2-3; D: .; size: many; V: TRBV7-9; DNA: TGTGCCAGCAGCCATTTCACGGGGGGCAGGGAGTGGACAGATACGCAGTATTTT; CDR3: CASSHFTGGREWTDTQYF
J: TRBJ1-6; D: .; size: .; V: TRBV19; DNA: TGTGCCAGTAGCCCAGGGTCAGCGAGTTCACCCCTCCACTTT; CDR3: CASSPGSASSPLHF
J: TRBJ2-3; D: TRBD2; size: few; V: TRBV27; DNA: TGTGCCAGCAGTCAAACTAGCGGGACCACAGATACGCAGTATTTT; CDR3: CASSQTSGTTDTQYF
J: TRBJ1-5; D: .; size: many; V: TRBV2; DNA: TGTGCCAGCACCCAAGCCCCCAGCAATCAGCCCCAGCATTTT; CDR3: CASTQAPSNQPQHF
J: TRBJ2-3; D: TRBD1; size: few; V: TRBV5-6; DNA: TGTGCCAGCAGCGCCGGGACAGGGTTGGCAGATACGCAGTATTTT; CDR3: CASSAGTGLADTQYF
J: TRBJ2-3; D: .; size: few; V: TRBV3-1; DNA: TGTGCCAGCAGCCAAATTGCGAGGGAGGATACGCAGTATTTT; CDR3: CASSQIAREDTQYF
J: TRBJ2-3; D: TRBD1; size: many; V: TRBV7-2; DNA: TGTGCCAGCAGCTTAGAAGGACAGGGAACCGATACGCAGTATTTT; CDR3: CASSLEGQGTDTQYF
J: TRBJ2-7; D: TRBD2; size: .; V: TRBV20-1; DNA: TGCAGTGCTAGTTTCGGGGGGGCGGCGTACGAGCAGTACTTC; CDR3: CSASFGGAAYEQYF
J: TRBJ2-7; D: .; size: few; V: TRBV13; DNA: TGTGCCAGCAGCCCTCGGACGGATTACTACGAGCAGTACTTC; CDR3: CASSPRTDYYEQYF
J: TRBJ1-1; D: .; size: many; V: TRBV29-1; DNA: TGCAGCGTTGATTCCCCGACCAGGAGGGGTGGTACGACTGAAGCTTTCTTT; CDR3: CSVDSPTRRGGTTEAFF
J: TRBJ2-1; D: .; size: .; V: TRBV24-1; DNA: TGTGCCACCAGTGATTTCAGGGAAATCAATGAGCAGTTCTTC; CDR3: CATSDFREINEQFF
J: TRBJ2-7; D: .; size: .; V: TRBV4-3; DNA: TGCGCCAGCAGCCAAGAGACCCACGGTACCTACGAGCAGTACTTC; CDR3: CASSQETHGTYEQYF
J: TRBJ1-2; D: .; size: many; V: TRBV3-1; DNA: TGTGCCAGCAGCCAAGCAGGAGGGGATGGCTACACCTTC; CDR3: CASSQAGGDGYTF
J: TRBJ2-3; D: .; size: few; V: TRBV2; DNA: TGTGCCAGCAGTGAAATTTCTGTGAGACACACAGATACGCAGTATTTT; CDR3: CASSEISVRHTDTQYF
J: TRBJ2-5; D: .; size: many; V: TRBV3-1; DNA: TGTGCCAGCAGTCCATTCGGCAGGGTAAGAGAGACCCAGTACTTC; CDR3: CASSPFGRVRETQYF